The text below deals with one TCR beta chain. Its antigen is still unknown. Within one base of it there is no much larger clone, and no base qualities were kept. Counted from cysteine to phenylalanine, this CDR3 has 14 amino acids. This entry keeps only the CDR3 DNA: 42 bases, framed from base 1. The trim is 7 bases for V and 0 bases for J, with a gap of 11 bases between the germline ends. Taken from the germline V gene, the CDR1 and CDR2 loops are MNHEY and SVGAGI. The CDR3 regions of human TCRbeta chains were analyzed by immunosequencing. The original methods were these. Repertoire TCRs were checked for matches against a reference library of SARS-CoV-2-specific TCRs that had been generated using the MIRA antigen-specificity platform. Breadth was defined as the fraction of unique TCRs that were SARS-CoV-2-associated. Depth was defined as the fraction of total T cells that were SARS-CoV-2-associated. Using the MIRA data, each spike-specific TCR was assigned both to the spike region to which the TCR was reactive and to a CD4 or CD8 class. Log10-transformed breadth and depth values were compared by one-way ANOVA with Sidak's multiple comparisons tests. In TCRdb, the immuneACCESS table is reduced to in-frame sequences with V and J assigned. These tables do not hold every clone; where another copy was compared, an unresolved V gene accounts for under half, and the others remain unexplained. V and J calls and clone size follow that table, whereas D and trimming were derived from the DNA. In all, the sample holds about 140,000 clones, and roughly nine tenths of those were seen once. The top ten hold 1% to 1.5% of the sample.

Per the publication, the time point label means: about 28 days (+/-7) after the second vaccine dose. Because spike-specific TCR depth and breadth did not differ between the two schedules, AZD1222 recipients who got a second dose at roughly 4 weeks were pooled with those who got a second dose at roughly 12 weeks. Samples from vaccinated people were obtained from the UK trials COV001 and COV002, which included a single-blind randomized controlled phase 2/3 trial of AZD1222 (ChAdOx1 nCoV-19) in healthy adults. For TCRbeta chain sequencing, PBMC samples from trial participants were taken at day 0 and at day 28 after the second dose. The sample comes from a study of T cell responses to AZD1222 COVID-19 vaccine (dated by TCRdb to about 2021). A note on the overall study: TCR sequencing covered 230 or so trial participants: 200 to 220 given two doses of AZD1222 and 26 given two doses of MenACWY control vaccine. Enrollment into the trials was organized by age into subgroups of 18-55, 56-69 and 70-plus years, and those subgroups contained roughly 150, 30 and 60 TCR-sequenced participants, respectively. What the work shows at the level of the full study, not this receptor alone: Participants were mostly white British and included more females than males, and it was suggested by the authors that clonal diversity may have been underestimated. Because no samples from the day 14 peak response were available, repertoires could be characterized only after the peak T cell response. Only a handful of AZD1222 recipients were SARS-CoV-2 seropositive at baseline, limiting conclusions about previously exposed vaccinees. Reportedly, close to half of the unique spike-specific TCRs recognized epitopes lying outside the regions that are mutated in the B.1.351 and B.1.1.7 variants. Vaccine-associated CD4 TCRs spanned the whole spike protein, with dominant responses in regions 160-218 and 743-854. The 56-69-year group was small, and its depth increase did not reach significance, likely because of low power. Spike-specific TCR breadth and depth rose significantly after two AZD1222 doses compared with day 0 and with MenACWY recipients.

The source material was peripheral blood, sampled 28 days after the second AZD1222 dose. The receptor's source is an adult who received the AZD1222 COVID-19 vaccine. The rearrangement combines TRBV6-5 with TRBJ2-3, with the D gene too uncertain to name. The CDR3 region: CASTLRASTDTQYF. The bases read TGTGCCAGCACGTTACGGGCCAGCACAGATACGCAGTATTTT.